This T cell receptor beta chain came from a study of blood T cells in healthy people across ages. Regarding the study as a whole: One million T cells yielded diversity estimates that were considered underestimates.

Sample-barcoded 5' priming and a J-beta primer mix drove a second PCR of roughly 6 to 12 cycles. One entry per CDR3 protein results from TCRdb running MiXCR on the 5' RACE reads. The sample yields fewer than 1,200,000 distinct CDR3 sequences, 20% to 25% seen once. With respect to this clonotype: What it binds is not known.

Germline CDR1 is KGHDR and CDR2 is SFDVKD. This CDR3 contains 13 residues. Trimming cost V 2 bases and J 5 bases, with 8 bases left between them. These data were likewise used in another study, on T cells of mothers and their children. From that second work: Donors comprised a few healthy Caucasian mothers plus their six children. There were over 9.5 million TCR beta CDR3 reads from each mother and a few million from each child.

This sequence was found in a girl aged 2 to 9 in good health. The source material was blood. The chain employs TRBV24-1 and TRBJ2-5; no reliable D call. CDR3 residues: CATSDSHLETQYF. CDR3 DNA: TGTGCCACCAGTGATTCCCACCTGGAGACCCAGTACTTC.